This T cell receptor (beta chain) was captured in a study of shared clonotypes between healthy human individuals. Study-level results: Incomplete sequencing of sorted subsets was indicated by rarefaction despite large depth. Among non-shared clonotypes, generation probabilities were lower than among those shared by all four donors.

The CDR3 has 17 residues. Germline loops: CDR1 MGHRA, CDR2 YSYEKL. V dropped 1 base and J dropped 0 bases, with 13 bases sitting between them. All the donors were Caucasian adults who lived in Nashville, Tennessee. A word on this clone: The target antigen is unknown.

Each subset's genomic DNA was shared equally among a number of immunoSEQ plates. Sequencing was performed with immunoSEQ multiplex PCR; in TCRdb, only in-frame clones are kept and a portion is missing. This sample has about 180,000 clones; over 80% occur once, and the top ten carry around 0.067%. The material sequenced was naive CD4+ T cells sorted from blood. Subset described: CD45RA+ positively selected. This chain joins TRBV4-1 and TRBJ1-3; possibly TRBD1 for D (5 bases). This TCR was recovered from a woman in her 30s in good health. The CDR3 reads CASSQAVVRASGNTIYF. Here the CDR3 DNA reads TGCGCCAGCAGCCAAGCGGTCGTCAGGGCCTCTGGAAACACCATATATTTT.